These T cell receptor beta chains were read from a single sample in a study of CD8+ T cells in alopecia areata. Sequencing was performed with immunoSEQ multiplex PCR; in TCRdb, only in-frame clones are kept and a portion is missing. Among about 97,000 clones listed, 41% were seen once. The sequenced sample was CD4+ T cells sorted from blood. The receptors were sampled from a human donor with alopecia areata. Each CDR3 is given with its conserved first and last residue. A D gene is named only where the DNA matches it firmly. Part of the rows lack a size; the others show once, few, many or a class for expanded clones.

CDR3 length	D gene	V gene	J gene	clone size	CDR3 DNA	CDR3 protein
12	.	TRBV19	TRBJ1-2	.	TGTGCCAGTAAGGACAGCGCGTATGGCTACACCTTC	CASKDSAYGYTF
19	TRBD2	TRBV4-1	TRBJ2-1	.	TGCGCCAGCAGCCAAGATCCGGCCGGGACTAGCGGGAGGTACAATGAGCAGTTCTTC	CASSQDPAGTSGRYNEQFF
17	TRBD2	TRBV15	TRBJ2-7	few	TGTGCCACCAGCAGAGCAGGACTAGCGGGAATAACCTACGAGCAGTACTTC	CATSRAGLAGITYEQYF
13	TRBD1	TRBV19	TRBJ2-1	many	TGTGCCAGTAGTATAGGACAGGGCAATGAGCAGTTCTTC	CASSIGQGNEQFF
14	.	TRBV7-8	TRBJ1-2	few	TGTGCCAGCAGCTTAGAGCGAACTTTCTATGGCTACACCTTC	CASSLERTFYGYTF
16	.	TRBV4-1	TRBJ2-4	.	TGCGCCAGCAGCCACCCACTAGGTCTAGCCAAAAACATTCAGTACTTC	CASSHPLGLAKNIQYF
18	TRBD2	TRBV30	TRBJ2-3	few	TGTGCCTGGAGTGCCTTCACTTCGAGCGGGAGGGGCACAGATACGCAGTATTTT	CAWSAFTSSGRGTDTQYF
14	TRBD1	TRBV7-2	TRBJ1-2	.	TGTGCCAGCACCATACCGGGACAGTCCTATGGCTACACCTTC	CASTIPGQSYGYTF
14	TRBD2	TRBV2	TRBJ2-7	.	TGTGCCAGCAGTGAAGCGCGCGGGAGCTACGAGCAGTACTTC	CASSEARGSYEQYF
18	.	TRBV11-2	TRBJ2-3	once	TGTGCCAGCAGCTTAGAGGTCGCCTCGCGAAAGACAAGAGATACGCAGTATTTT	CASSLEVASRKTRDTQYF
15	TRBD2	TRBV28	TRBJ2-1	few	TGTGCCAGCCTAGGAACCGGGACTAGCATTAATGAGCAGTTCTTC	CASLGTGTSINEQFF
13	.	TRBV30	TRBJ2-1	.	TGTGCCTGGAGTATAGGGACTTTAAATGAGCAGTTCTTC	CAWSIGTLNEQFF
16	.	TRBV5-1	TRBJ2-1	.	TGCGCCAGCAGTACGGCCCCGAGGACAGCCCTTAATGAGCAGTTCTTC	CASSTAPRTALNEQFF
13	.	TRBV29-1	TRBJ2-5	.	TGCAGCGTTCGCGGCAGCAACCAAGAGACCCAGTACTTC	CSVRGSNQETQYF
17	TRBD1	TRBV7-8	TRBJ2-1	.	TGTGCCAGCAGCTTAGCTTTGAGGGACAGGCCTAACAATGAGCAGTTCTTC	CASSLALRDRPNNEQFF
14	.	TRBV5-1	TRBJ2-7	.	TGCGCCAGCAGCTTCGAGGCGGGCTTCTACGAGCAGTACTTC	CASSFEAGFYEQYF
16	TRBD2	TRBV28	TRBJ2-7	few	TGTGCCAGCAGTTCCCCCTCTAGCGGGAGCGCCTACGAGCAGTACTTC	CASSSPSSGSAYEQYF
13	TRBD2	TRBV7-9	TRBJ2-5	.	TGTGCCAGCACGCGGGGGGTCCAAGAGACCCAGTACTTC	CASTRGVQETQYF
14	.	TRBV7-2	TRBJ2-3	few	TGTGCCAGCAGCTTCGTACAGAACACAGATACGCAGTATTTT	CASSFVQNTDTQYF
16	.	TRBV5-4	TRBJ1-1	.	TGTGCCAGCAGCCCGACCCCCGGGACGGTGAACACTGAAGCTTTCTTT	CASSPTPGTVNTEAFF
11	.	TRBV4-1	TRBJ2-2	.	TGCGCCAGCTCCCTCACCGGGGAGCTGTTTTTT	CASSLTGELFF
13	.	TRBV7-9	TRBJ2-2	.	TGTGCCAGCAGCCGTTCTAGGGACGGGGAGCTGTTTTTT	CASSRSRDGELFF
16	TRBD1	TRBV18	TRBJ2-2	few	TGTGCCAGCTCACCAGGACAGGGTTCAGCGTTAAGGGAGCTGTTTTTT	CASSPGQGSALRELFF
17	.	TRBV19	TRBJ1-5	few	TGTGCCAGTAGCCACCTCCCCGGGGGCAGTAGCAATCAGCCCCAGCATTTT	CASSHLPGGSSNQPQHF
15	TRBD2	TRBV18	TRBJ2-1	few	TGTGCCAGCTCACGGACTAGCGGGGGACAGGATGAGCAGTTCTTC	CASSRTSGGQDEQFF
14	TRBD1	TRBV29-1	TRBJ2-7	.	TGCAGCGTTGAGGTGGGACAGGGGGTGTACGAGCAGTACTTC	CSVEVGQGVYEQYF
14	TRBD2	TRBV5-4	TRBJ2-7	.	TGTGCCAGCAGCGGACCGGGGGGCTCCTACGAGCAGTACTTC	CASSGPGGSYEQYF
16	TRBD1	TRBV4-2	TRBJ2-7	.	TGTGCCAGCAGCCAAGGCGTTGGACAGGGACCAAGCGAGCAGTACTTC	CASSQGVGQGPSEQYF
15	TRBD1	TRBV5-1	TRBJ2-5	.	TGCGCCAGCAGCGTCATGGGACAGCACCAAGAGACCCAGTACTTC	CASSVMGQHQETQYF
12	.	TRBV7-9	TRBJ2-7	.	TGTGCCAGCAGCTTATCCAACTACGAGCAGTACTTC	CASSLSNYEQYF
13	TRBD1	TRBV6-6	TRBJ1-5	.	TGTGCCAGCAGTTACCAGGGGGATCAGCCCCAGCATTTT	CASSYQGDQPQHF
12	.	TRBV29-1	TRBJ2-7	once	TGCAGCGTTTACAATCCAAGCTACGAGCAGTACTTC	CSVYNPSYEQYF
11	.	TRBV28	TRBJ2-1	.	TGTGCCAGCAGCGCCCCCCGTGAGCAGTTCTTC	CASSAPREQFF
16	TRBD2	TRBV28	TRBJ2-5	.	TGTGCCAGCCAGACTCTAGCGGGTAAACACCAAGAGACCCAGTACTTC	CASQTLAGKHQETQYF
14	TRBD2	TRBV30	TRBJ2-1	.	TGTGCCTGGACCCGACTAGCGGGGTACAATGAGCAGTTCTTC	CAWTRLAGYNEQFF
12	.	TRBV29-1	TRBJ2-7	.	TGCAGCGTATGGGAACCCCCCTACGAGCAGTACTTC	CSVWEPPYEQYF
15	TRBD1	TRBV27	TRBJ2-5	.	TGTGCCAGCAGTTCCCCCGACAGGGGGCGGGAGACCCAGTACTTC	CASSSPDRGRETQYF
15	TRBD1	TRBV6-5	TRBJ1-5	.	TGTGCCAGCAGTGCGACGGGACAGGAGTTTCAGCCCCAGCATTTT	CASSATGQEFQPQHF
15	.	TRBV19	TRBJ1-6	few	TGTGCCGTGGGAGAGTCTGGCAGGTATAATTCACCCCTCCACTTT	CAVGESGRYNSPLHF
21	TRBD1	TRBV2	TRBJ1-1	.	TGTGCCAGTCCCAAACCGGGACAGGGGAAGTTCTTATCGTCGGGTAACACTGAAGCTTTCTTT	CASPKPGQGKFLSSGNTEAFF
12	.	TRBV25-1	TRBJ2-7	few	TGTGCCAGCGGGCAGGGTTTCTACGAGCAGTACTTC	CASGQGFYEQYF
16	TRBD1	TRBV27	TRBJ2-1	.	TGTGCCAGCAGTTACCACAGGGGGCAAGCTGGCAATGAGCAGTTCTTC	CASSYHRGQAGNEQFF
13	.	TRBV28	TRBJ2-1	.	TGTGCCAGCTTGGCCTCTCTCTACAATGAGCAGTTCTTC	CASLASLYNEQFF
15	.	TRBV6-1	TRBJ1-1	few	TGTGCCAGCAGTGAAGCATGGGGCGTGAACACTGAAGCTTTCTTT	CASSEAWGVNTEAFF
13	.	TRBV29-1	TRBJ1-3	few	TGCAGCGTTACGGGGATCGCTGGAAACACCATATATTTT	CSVTGIAGNTIYF
13	.	TRBV30	TRBJ2-3	few	TGTGCCTGGAGGGAAACAAGCACAGATACGCAGTATTTT	CAWRETSTDTQYF
14	TRBD2	TRBV30	TRBJ2-7	.	TGTGCCTGGGTTGGGACTAGAAGGTCTCGCGAGCAGTACTTC	CAWVGTRRSREQYF
11	.	TRBV7-9	TRBJ2-1	few	TGTGCCAGCAACGTTGTCGGTGAGCAGTTCTTC	CASNVVGEQFF
13	.	TRBV9	TRBJ1-1	.	TGTGCCAGCAGCGCGGACCTAGCCCTTGAAGCTTTCTTT	CASSADLALEAFF
15	TRBD1	TRBV4-2	TRBJ2-7	.	TGTGCCAGCAGCCAGTCCGGGACAGGGACCTACGAGCAGTACTTC	CASSQSGTGTYEQYF
12	.	TRBV27	TRBJ2-1	once	TGTGCCAGCAGTTTATTTGGGGATGAGCAGTTCTTC	CASSLFGDEQFF
16	TRBD2	TRBV29-1	TRBJ2-2	.	TGCAGCGTTGAAGGGGGCCTAAGCGGGAGGCACGGGGAGCTGTTTTTT	CSVEGGLSGRHGELFF
12	.	TRBV23-1	TRBJ2-7	few	TGCGCCAGCAGGACTAGTGACTACGAGCAGTACTTC	CASRTSDYEQYF
15	TRBD1	TRBV5-1	TRBJ2-7	.	TGCGCCAGCAGCTTAACGGGGCAGGGGGCCTACGAGCAGTACTTC	CASSLTGQGAYEQYF
15	TRBD2	TRBV29-1	TRBJ2-5	.	TGCAGCGTTGTACCCGGGACTAAATCGCAAGAGACCCAGTACTTC	CSVVPGTKSQETQYF
15	.	TRBV5-6	TRBJ1-2	.	TGTGCCAGCAGCTTTTCCTCGAGGGGTGGCTATGGCTACACCTTC	CASSFSSRGGYGYTF
16	.	TRBV18	TRBJ1-1	few	TGTGCCAGCTCACCAGGGAGGGGGTTAATGAACACTGAAGCTTTCTTT	CASSPGRGLMNTEAFF
13	.	TRBV5-1	TRBJ1-1	.	TGCGCCAGCAGCTTGGTTCCGAACACTGAAGCTTTCTTT	CASSLVPNTEAFF
16	.	TRBV11-2	TRBJ1-3	few	TGTGCCAGCAGCTTAAGGGCATGGGGCGCTGGAAACACCATATATTTT	CASSLRAWGAGNTIYF
19	TRBD1	TRBV29-1	TRBJ1-5	.	TGCAGCGCCCTTCGTAGAGAAACAGGGGCGAAGGTTAACAATCAGCCCCAGCATTTT	CSALRRETGAKVNNQPQHF